This T cell receptor (beta chain) was identified in a study of CD8 T cells in ankylosing spondylitis. Per the germline V gene, CDR1 is SGHRS and CDR2 is YFSETQ. Trimming cost V 4 bases and J 2 bases; bases outside gene matches: 2. CDR3 size: 15 residues. Study-wide results and limits: Earlier authors reported some of these motif variants in reactive arthritis synovial fluid and blood.

With regard to this clonotype: What it recognizes is unknown.

TCRdb processed the 5' RACE reads anew with MiXCR; each CDR3 protein has one entry. The sample shows approximately 24,000 distinct CDR3 sequences, under 15% of them seen only once. The chain has TRBV5-1 and TRBJ2-2; 10 nucleotides align to TRBD2. The source material was blood. The sequence was collected from a male donor with ankylosing spondylitis or in good health (not recorded which). CDR3 region: CASSPSGRNTGELFF. The CDR3 DNA follows: TGCGCCAGCAGCCCTAGCGGGAGAAACACCGGGGAGCTGTTTTTT.